The 6 T cell receptor beta chains presented below share a single source sample, sequenced in a study of siplizumab effects on memory and regulatory T cells (dated 2019 in TCRdb). Library preparation used the immunoSEQ multiplex PCR assay. The table was pulled from immuneACCESS by TCRdb, which kept in-frame rearrangements only. Such tables lose some clones; where checked, under half of the loss comes from unresolved V genes, and the rest has no known cause. The sample data list approximately 68,000 clones, and about 89% of these were observed just once. The ten most abundant clones make up roughly 29% of the sample. The sequencing sample was made of CD8+ T cells sorted from blood. These receptors were obtained from a human donor in good health.

This clone was seen once. The rearrangement links TRBV19 to TRBJ1-6; D gene unclear. This CDR3 is 16 amino acids long. V was trimmed by 3 bases and J by 0 bases, leaving 9 bases between them. Germline assignment: CDR1 LNHDA and CDR2 SQIVND (reference sequence). The CDR3 DNA follows: TGTGCCAGTAGTATGGGTGGTCGCTCCTATAATTCACCCCTCCACTTT. Translated: CASSMGGRSYNSPLHF.

The V and J genes are TRBV2 and TRBJ2-1, with D uncertain. The CDR3 extends over 14 amino acids. V gave up 1 base and J gave up 5 bases, with 9 bases separating them. Germline loops: CDR1 SNHLY, CDR2 FYNNEI. The DNA for the CDR3 is TGTGCCAGCAGTGAAGTGGGTTGGAACAATGAGCAGTTCTTC. This sequence encodes CASSEVGWNNEQFF. Based on the CDR3 plus reference TRBV2 and TRBJ2-1, the full variable domain is EPEVTQTPSHQVTQMGQEVILRCVPISNHLYFYWYRQILGQKVEFLVSFYNNEISEKSEIFDDQFSVERPDGSNFTLKIRSTKLEDSAMYFCASSEVGWNNEQFFGPGTRLTVL.

In this sample, this clone turned up once. J is TRBJ2-7 and V is TRBV19; possibly TRBD1 for D (6 bases). The germline CDR1 and CDR2 sequences are LNHDA and SQIVND (reference sequence). This CDR3 is 15 amino acids long. The V and J ends lost 2 bases and 5 bases respectively, with 16 bases between them. CDR3 loop: CASSILQGPAHEQYF. The CDR3 DNA is TGTGCCAGTAGTATACTGCAGGGGCCCGCCCACGAGCAGTACTTC.

The V gene is TRBV7-2, the J gene TRBJ2-7; 10 bases align to TRBD2. The CDR3 runs to 17 residues. V dropped 2 bases and J dropped 6; count of bases not matched to a gene: 13. CDR1 and CDR2 from the germline V gene are SGHTA and FQGNSA. The CDR3 DNA follows: TGTGCCAGCAGCTTAAGAGACCACAAGCGGGGGGGCCTCGAGCAGTACTTC. Translating gives CASSLRDHKRGGLEQYF.

V gene TRBV5-1 combines with J gene TRBJ2-3; 12 bases are a match to TRBD2. The CDR3 covers 14 residues. J gave up 4 bases and V 5 bases, and 2 bases lay outside the gene matches. CDR1 is SGHRS, CDR2 YFSETQ, per germline. CDR3 loop: CASRSSGRADTQYF. In DNA form, the CDR3 reads TGCGCCAGCAGATCTAGCGGGAGGGCAGATACGCAGTATTTT.

There are a few counts of this clone. The gene calls are TRBV29-1 and TRBJ1-1; D remains unclear. The CDR3 consists of 11 residues. Trimming took 5 bases from V and 1 from J, leaving 5 bases between them. In germline, CDR1 is SQVTM, CDR2 ANQGSEA. CDR3: CSVPGNTEAFF. DNA of the CDR3: TGCAGCGTTCCCGGGAACACTGAAGCTTTCTTT.